This TCR beta chain stems from a study of T cells in Graves' hyperthyroidism and ophthalmopathy. Study-wide findings and caveats: In the blood, most expanded thyroid clonotypes above 0.001 appeared as well.

Amplified TCR beta CDR3 regions came from RNA transcripts. Researchers ran a first-round RT-PCR on the TCR CDR3 using the HTBI primer set. TCRdb ran MiXCR on the multiplex PCR reads and lists one entry per CDR3 protein. Among about 700,000 distinct CDR3 sequences listed, around 13% were seen once. CDR3 size: 13 residues. V lost 3 bases and J 3 bases, leaving 12 bases between the germline ends. Germline assignment: CDR1 GTSNPN and CDR2 SVGIG (reference sequence). This clonotype was picked up many times. The antigen is undetermined. Hyperthyroidism, newly diagnosed and lasting under 2 months, affected patients aged 18 to 65. Clinical symptoms, serum thyroxine and TRAb, thyroid ultrasound and orbital computed tomography were used for the diagnoses.

Sequencing was carried out using blood. The receptor comes from a woman aged 18-35 years with Graves' hyperthyroidism. The chain uses TRBV30 and TRBJ2-7, with a tentative D call TRBD2 (5 bases). The CDR3 protein is CAWRAPGGYEQYF. The DNA of the CDR3 is TGTGCCTGGAGGGCCCCCGGAGGCTACGAGCAGTACTTC.